The sample holds many counts of the clone carrying this TCR beta chain. Germline is not matched at one junction end, which may reflect a read error. TCRdb independently ran MiXCR on the 5' RACE reads; one entry per CDR3 protein. The sample carries approximately 7,700 distinct CDR3 sequences, over 9.5% recorded once. The time point here: sample taken at primary tumor resection. The donor population consisted of approximately 79 patients with untreated, early-stage non-small cell lung cancer. The data originate from a study of spatial heterogeneity in lung cancer. The CDR3 consists of 15 residues. CDR1 SGHRS and CDR2 YFSETQ come from the germline V gene.

This sequence originates from a male donor with early-stage non-small cell lung cancer. Sample: normal lung tissue next to the tumor, taken at surgery. The rearrangement links TRBV5-1 to TRBJ2-7; possible D gene TRBD1, 6 bases. CDR3 sequence: CASSLTTGDFYDQYF. CDR3 bases: TGCGCCAGCAGCTTGACGACAGGAGACTTCTACGATCAGTACTTC.